These 25 T cell receptor beta chains were sequenced from one sample in a study of shared clonotypes between healthy human individuals. Generated by immunoSEQ multiplex PCR, the TCRdb table keeps only in-frame clones and is missing some. The sample records more than 900,000 clones, around 78% being singletons. Material: memory CD4+ T cells from PBMCs. Subset defined: CD45RA-negative fraction. These receptors were taken from a man aged 18 to 30 in good health. Some clones in this sample may be carry-over from other donors' samples.

The chain joins TRBV11-2 to TRBJ2-7; D is perhaps TRBD1 (5 bases). The CDR3 runs 13 residues. In germline, CDR1 is SGHAT, CDR2 FQNNGV. The V end lost 0 bases, the J end lost 9 bases, and 12 bases lay between the germline ends. As DNA, the CDR3 is TGTGCCAGCAGCTTAGATCCGGACATGGGGCAGTACTTC. It is translated as CASSLDPDMGQYF. Complete variable domain (other parts from reference TRBV11-2 and TRBJ2-7): EAGVAQSPRYKIIEKRQSVAFWCNPISGHATLYWYQQILGQGPKLLIQFQNNGVVDDSQLPKDRFSAERLKGVDSTLKIQPAKLEDSAVYLCASSLDPDMGQYFGPGTRLTVT.

The chain employs TRBV4-2 and TRBJ2-5; TRBD2 aligns across 9 bases. The V segment lost 0 bases and the J segment 0 bases; nucleotides outside the gene matches: 2. This CDR3 is built from 16 residues. Germline V gene data show CDR1 as LGHNA and CDR2 as YNFKEQ. The CDR3 loop is CASSQDLAGYQETQYF. The CDR3 region has the DNA TGTGCCAGCAGCCAAGATCTAGCGGGATACCAAGAGACCCAGTACTTC.

This sequence joins TRBV7-3 and TRBJ2-5; TRBD2 is a possible D gene (6 bases). This CDR3 spans 13 amino acids. CDR1 is SGHTA and CDR2 is FQGTGA in the germline V gene. The V end lost 3 bases, the J end lost 5 bases, and 10 bases lay between the germline ends. CDR3 in amino acids: CASSLEGRETQYF. In nucleotides, the CDR3 is TGTGCCAGCAGCTTGGAGGGGAGGGAGACCCAGTACTTC. The variable domain in full, completed from reference TRBV7-3 and TRBJ2-5, reads GAGVSQTPSNKVTEKGKYVELRCDPISGHTALYWYRQSLGQGPEFLIYFQGTGAADDSGLPNDRFFAVRPEGSVSTLKIQRTERGDSAVYLCASSLEGRETQYFGPGTRLLVL.

As concerns this clone: Other DNA sequences from this sample encode an identical CDR3 as well. This chain uses TRBV28 with TRBJ2-3; TRBD2 matches at 9 bases. Germline loops: CDR1 MDHEN, CDR2 SYDVKM. The ends lost 3 bases at V and 5 bases at J; junction bases unmatched: 6. The CDR3 is made up of 15 amino acids. CDR3 sequence reads: CASSLAGGPVDTQYF. The CDR3 bases are TGTGCCAGCAGTTTGGCGGGAGGGCCGGTAGATACGCAGTATTTT.

The chain combines TRBV5-1 with TRBJ2-2; 8 bases fit TRBD2. The germline V gene encodes CDR1 SGHRS and CDR2 YFSETQ. The CDR3 is made up of 15 amino acids. The ends lost 2 bases at V and 6 bases at J; junction bases unmatched: 6. CDR3 residues: CASSFSGTLSGELFF. CDR3 coding DNA: TGCGCCAGCAGCTTTAGCGGGACCTTGTCCGGGGAGCTGTTTTTT.

This clone has only a few counts. This chain connects TRBV30 to TRBJ1-1, with D uncertain. Per germline, CDR1 GTSNPN and CDR2 SVGIG (reference sequence). Trimming pared 6 bases from V and 5 bases from J, leaving 10 bases between. The CDR3 has 11 amino acids. CDR3 DNA: TGTGCCTGTCGGAGTAGGACTGAAGCTTTCTTT. Translating gives CACRSRTEAFF.

The rearrangement joins TRBV7-2 to TRBJ2-7; D is possibly TRBD2 (7 bases). V was pared by 6 bases and J by 2 bases, with 20 bases between. The CDR3 consists of 16 residues. Germline-derived CDR1 and CDR2 are SGHTA and FQGNSA. The CDR3 region has the DNA TGTGCCAGCAGTCGAGGGGGAGGGCCAGTCCCCTACGAGCAGTACTTC. Amino acid sequence: CASSRGGGPVPYEQYF.

V gene TRBV28 combines with J gene TRBJ2-1; maybe TRBD1 (6 bases). Trimming left V 3 bases short and J 0 bases short, with 9 bases between. This CDR3 has 15 residues. Germline V gives CDR1 MDHEN, CDR2 SYDVKM. DNA for the CDR3: TGTGCCAGCAGTTTCCGGGACACCTCCTACAATGAGCAGTTCTTC. Translating it yields CASSFRDTSYNEQFF.

V gene TRBV5-4 combines with J gene TRBJ2-5, with D unresolved. CDR3 length equals 13 residues. V dropped 1 base and J dropped 5 bases, with 9 bases sitting between them. Germline V CDR1 and CDR2: SGHNT, YYREEE (reference sequence). The CDR3: CASSLFRTETQYF. CDR3 DNA sequence: TGTGCCAGCAGCTTGTTCCGGACGGAGACCCAGTACTTC.

Comments on this clone: This may stem from a read error, because a much larger clone lies one nucleotide away. Other nucleotide sequences from this sample produce the same CDR3. The chain's CDR3 is CASSLGDNEQFF. DNA for the CDR3: TGTGCCAGCAGCTTAGGCGACAATGAGCAGTTCTTC. The chain uses TRBV11-2 and TRBJ2-1; D uncertain. The CDR3 runs 12 residues. Germline CDR1 SGHAT, CDR2 FQNNGV. Trimming removed 1 base from V and 5 bases from J, with 3 bases in between.

Note on this clone: A far larger clone differs by one base, so this is likely a read error. The sample carries other DNA sequences with the same CDR3. The rearrangement joins TRBV11-3 to TRBJ2-2; D call uncertain. The ends were cut back, 2 bases at V and 2 bases at J, with 0 bases in the middle. The CDR3 contains 12 residues. Per the germline V gene, CDR1 is SGHNT and CDR2 is YENEEA. The CDR3 DNA reads TGTGCCAGCAGCTTAAACACCGGGGAGCTGTTTTTT. This codes for CASSLNTGELFF.

The CDR3 is CASSPDRGTRYEKLFF. The CDR3 DNA follows: TGTGCCAGCAGTCCCGACCGGGGGACGAGGTATGAAAAACTGTTTTTT. The chain has TRBV25-1 and TRBJ1-4, with a possible D match to TRBD1 (5 bases). CDR3 size: 16 residues. The germline CDR1 and CDR2 sequences are MGHDK and SYGVNS. Trimming cost V 5 bases and J 6 bases, with 19 bases left between them.

A note on this clone: Other DNA sequences within the sample encode an identical CDR3. The chain has TRBV11-2 and TRBJ2-3, with D unclear. Trimming shortened V by 5 bases and J by 0 bases, and 3 bases separated the two germline ends. Germline-derived CDR1 and CDR2 are SGHAT and FQNNGV. This CDR3 is 12 amino acids long. The CDR3 region is CASSRSTDTQYF. Here the CDR3 DNA reads TGTGCCAGCAGCCGCAGCACAGATACGCAGTATTTT.

A few counts support this clone. The gene calls are TRBV29-1 and TRBJ1-2, with 7 bases aligning to TRBD1. Per the germline V gene, CDR1 is SQVTM and CDR2 is ANQGSEA. J was trimmed by 2 bases and V by 7 bases; bases with no gene match: 10. The CDR3 sequence is 14 residues long. In nucleotides, the CDR3 is TGCAGCGCTGATACAGGGGTAGAGAACTATGGCTACACCTTC. Protein product: CSADTGVENYGYTF.

The chain joins TRBV6-5 to TRBJ1-2; a weak D match, TRBD1 (6 bases). Germline V gives CDR1 MNHEY, CDR2 SVGAGI. V shed 5 bases and J shed 8 bases, with 18 bases lying between them. The CDR3 runs 14 residues. As DNA, the CDR3 is TGTGCCAGCAGTCCGCTTGGGGGCGGGCGAGGCTACACCTTC. Translation gives CASSPLGGGRGYTF.

This chain connects TRBV27 to TRBJ1-2; tentative D call: TRBD1 (5 bases). The CDR3 covers 15 residues. The V and J ends lost 5 bases and 3 bases respectively, with 16 bases between them. Germline assignment: CDR1 MNHEY and CDR2 SMNVEV (reference sequence). In DNA form, the CDR3 reads TGTGCCAGCAGTCCCACGTCGGGCAGGGACTATGGCTACACCTTC. Its protein is CASSPTSGRDYGYTF.

This sequence joins TRBV30 and TRBJ2-3; a weak D match, TRBD1 (6 bases). The CDR3 is 16 residues long. V was shortened by 0 bases and J by 8 bases, with 21 bases between the two germline ends. Germline V gene sequence: CDR1 GTSNPN, CDR2 SVGIG (reference sequence). The CDR3 is CAWSVHRGRGVGTQYF. CDR3 bases: TGTGCCTGGAGTGTACATCGGGGCAGGGGCGTCGGTACGCAGTATTTT. Full variable domain (outside the CDR3, taken from reference TRBV30 and TRBJ2-3): SQTIHQWPATLVQPVGSPLSLECTVEGTSNPNLYWYRQAAGRGLQLLFYSVGIGQISSEVPQNLSASRPQDRQFILSSKKLLLSDSGFYLCAWSVHRGRGVGTQYFGPGTRLTVL.

This chain joins TRBV6-5 and TRBJ2-3; D gene uncertain. V lost 1 base to trimming and J lost 4 bases, with 9 bases between them. Germline loops: CDR1 MNHEY, CDR2 SVGAGI. This CDR3 is 14 amino acids long. For the CDR3, the DNA is TGTGCCAGCAGTTACTTGGGCGTTTCAGATACGCAGTATTTT. As protein: CASSYLGVSDTQYF.

This clone was picked up one time. The rearrangement links TRBV7-9 to TRBJ2-7; unclear D gene. This CDR3 spans 13 amino acids. The germline CDR1 and CDR2 sequences are SEHNR and FQNEAQ (reference sequence). Trimming removed 3 bases at V and 4 bases at J, with 10 bases between. The CDR3 spells CASSLFNSYEQYF. The CDR3 nucleotides read TGTGCCAGCAGCTTGTTTAACTCTTACGAGCAGTACTTC.

This sequence joins TRBV18 and TRBJ2-2; 8 nucleotides line up with TRBD2. The ends lost 1 base at V and 1 base at J; junction bases unmatched: 5. Looked up from germline, CDR1 is KGHSH and CDR2 is LQKENI. This CDR3 has 17 amino acids. For the CDR3, the DNA is TGTGCCAGCTCACCACAGCGGGAGTTAGGGAACACCGGGGAGCTGTTTTTT. Its protein product is CASSPQRELGNTGELFF. The full variable domain, with the rest looked up from reference TRBV18 and TRBJ2-2, is NAGVMQNPRHLVRRRGQEARLRCSPMKGHSHVYWYRQLPEEGLKFMVYLQKENIIDESGMPKERFSAEFPKEGPSILRIQQVVRGDSAAYFCASSPQRELGNTGELFFGEGSRLTVL.

V is TRBV15 and J is TRBJ1-5; D remains unclear. Germline loops: CDR1 LNHNV, CDR2 YYDKDF (reference sequence). Trimming left V 9 bases short and J 4 bases short, with 16 bases between. The length of the CDR3 is 14 residues. The CDR3 sequence is CATGSAAGNQPQHF. The DNA of the CDR3 is TGTGCCACAGGGTCGGCAGCCGGAAATCAGCCCCAGCATTTT.

The chain recombines TRBV28 with TRBJ2-7; unclear D gene. Trimming shortened V by 4 bases and J by 9 bases, and 25 bases separated the two germline ends. The germline gives CDR1 MDHEN, CDR2 SYDVKM. The CDR3 contains 16 residues. CDR3 sequence reads: CASSSPSASTPIGQYF. The CDR3, as DNA: TGTGCCAGCAGTTCGCCCTCGGCGTCGACTCCAATCGGGCAGTACTTC.

J is TRBJ1-2 and V is TRBV27; D is unclear. CDR1 is MNHEY, CDR2 SMNVEV, per germline (reference sequence). There are 15 residues in the CDR3. V shed 5 bases and J shed 4 bases, with 17 bases lying between them. This CDR3 is CASSQRNDHSYGYTF. CDR3 bases: TGTGCCAGCAGTCAGCGGAACGACCATTCCTATGGCTACACCTTC.

The chain joins TRBV27 to TRBJ1-5; perhaps TRBD1 as D (5 bases). Germline lookup yields CDR1 MNHEY and CDR2 SMNVEV (reference sequence). Between the trimmed V and J ends, which lost 5 bases and 5 bases, there was a span of 10 bases. The CDR3 spans 13 residues. CDR3 DNA sequence: TGTGCCAGCAGTCGGACATCTGATCAGCCCCAGCATTTT. Amino acid sequence: CASSRTSDQPQHF.

The chain joins TRBV29-1 to TRBJ2-1; D gene ambiguous. This CDR3 is 15 amino acids long. Trimming removed 8 bases from V and 4 bases from J, with 21 bases in between. Germline V gene sequence: CDR1 SQVTM, CDR2 ANQGSEA. CDR3 amino acids: CSTLGGANQYNEQFF. DNA of the CDR3: TGCAGCACCTTGGGCGGCGCGAATCAATACAATGAGCAGTTCTTC.